The clone carrying this T cell receptor (beta chain) was observed a few times. Trimming cost V 5 bases and J 5 bases, with 13 bases left between them. The germline V gene encodes CDR1 SEHNR and CDR2 FQNEAQ (reference sequence). This CDR3 contains 13 residues. This entry belongs to a study of human T cells and chemical hapten exposure. Described time point: pre-sensitization, week 0. Regarding treatment: therapeutic diphenylcyclopropenone sensitization with weekly scalp DPC. One entry per CDR3 protein results from TCRdb running MiXCR on the RACE reads. The table shows tens of thousands of distinct CDR3 sequences, with about 9% occurring only once.

This material consisted of whole blood, taken in connection with sensitization to the hapten diphenylcyclopropenone (DPC). The V and J genes are TRBV7-9 and TRBJ2-7, with a possible D match to TRBD1 (6 bases). This clonotype was sampled from a woman between 35 and 50 years old with alopecia areata. Some clones in this sample may be carry-over from other donors' samples. Here the CDR3 reads CASSLQGSHEQYF. The CDR3 DNA reads as TGTGCCAGCAGCCTACAGGGTTCCCACGAGCAGTACTTC.